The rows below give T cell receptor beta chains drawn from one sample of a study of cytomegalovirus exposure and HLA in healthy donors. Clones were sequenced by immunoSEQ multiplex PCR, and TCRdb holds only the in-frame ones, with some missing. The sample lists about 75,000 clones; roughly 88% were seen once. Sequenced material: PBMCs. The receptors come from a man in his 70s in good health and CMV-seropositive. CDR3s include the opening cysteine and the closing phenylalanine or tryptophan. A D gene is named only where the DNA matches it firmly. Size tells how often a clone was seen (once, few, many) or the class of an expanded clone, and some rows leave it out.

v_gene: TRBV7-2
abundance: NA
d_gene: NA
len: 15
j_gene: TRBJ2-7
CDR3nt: TGTGCCAGCAGCTTAGGAACGGCAGGGTCTCTCGAGCAGTACTTC
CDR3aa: CASSLGTAGSLEQYF

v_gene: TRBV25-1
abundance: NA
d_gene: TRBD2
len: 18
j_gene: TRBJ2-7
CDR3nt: TGTGCCAGCAGTAAACCCTCCAAAACTAGCGGGGTCTCCTACGAGCAGTACTTC
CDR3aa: CASSKPSKTSGVSYEQYF

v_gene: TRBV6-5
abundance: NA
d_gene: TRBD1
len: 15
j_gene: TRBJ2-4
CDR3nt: TGTGCCAGCAGTTACGAACGGGCAGGGACAGGCATTCAGTACTTC
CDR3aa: CASSYERAGTGIQYF

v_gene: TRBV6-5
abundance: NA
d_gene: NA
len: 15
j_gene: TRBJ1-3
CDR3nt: TGTGCCAGCAGTTACTCCGGGGGAGTCGGAAACACCATATATTTT
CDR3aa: CASSYSGGVGNTIYF

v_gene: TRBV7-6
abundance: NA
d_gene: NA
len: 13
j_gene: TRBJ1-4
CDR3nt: TGTGCCAGCAGCAGACAGATAAATGAAAAACTGTTTTTT
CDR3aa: CASSRQINEKLFF

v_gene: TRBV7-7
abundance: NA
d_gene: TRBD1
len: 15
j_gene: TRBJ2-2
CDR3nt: TGTGCTAGCAGCTTGCAAACAGGGGGCATCGGGGAGCTGTTTTTT
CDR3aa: CASSLQTGGIGELFF

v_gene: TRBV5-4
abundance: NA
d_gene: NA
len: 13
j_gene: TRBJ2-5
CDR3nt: TGTGCCAGCAGCTTAGGCAGGGAAGAGACCCAGTACTTC
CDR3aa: CASSLGREETQYF

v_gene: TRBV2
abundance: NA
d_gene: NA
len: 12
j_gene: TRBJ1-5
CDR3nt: TGTGCCAGCAGTGGGAGGGGTCAGCCCCAGCATTTT
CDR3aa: CASSGRGQPQHF

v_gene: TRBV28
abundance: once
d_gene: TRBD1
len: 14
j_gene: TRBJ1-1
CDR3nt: TGTGCCAGCAGTTCGACAGGGTTGGCCACTGAAGCTTTCTTT
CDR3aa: CASSSTGLATEAFF

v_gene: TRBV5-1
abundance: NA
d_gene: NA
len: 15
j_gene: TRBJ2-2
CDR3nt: TGCGCCAGCAGCTTAGTCCCGGGAAGAACCGGGGAGCTGTTTTTT
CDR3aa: CASSLVPGRTGELFF

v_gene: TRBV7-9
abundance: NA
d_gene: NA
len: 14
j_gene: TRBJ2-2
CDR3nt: TGTGCCAGCAGCTCCGCCGGGAACACCGGGGAGCTGTTTTTT
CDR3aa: CASSSAGNTGELFF

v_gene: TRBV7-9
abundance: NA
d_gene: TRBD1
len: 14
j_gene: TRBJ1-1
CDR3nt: TGTGCCAGCAGCGAGGGGGCAGGGAACACTGAAGCTTTCTTT
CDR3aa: CASSEGAGNTEAFF

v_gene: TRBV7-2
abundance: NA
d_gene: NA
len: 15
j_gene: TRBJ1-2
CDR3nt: TGTGCCAGCAGCTCAGGGGCCTCCATGGGCTATGGCTACACCTTC
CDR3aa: CASSSGASMGYGYTF

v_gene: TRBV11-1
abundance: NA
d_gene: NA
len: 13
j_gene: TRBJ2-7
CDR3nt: TGTGCCAGCAGCTTAGACATACCCTACGAGCAGTACTTC
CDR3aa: CASSLDIPYEQYF

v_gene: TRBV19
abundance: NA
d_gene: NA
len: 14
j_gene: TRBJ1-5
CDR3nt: TGTGCCAGTAGTGCACAGGGTAGCAATCAGCCCCAGCATTTT
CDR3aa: CASSAQGSNQPQHF

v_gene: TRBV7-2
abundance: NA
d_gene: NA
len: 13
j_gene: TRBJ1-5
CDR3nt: TGTGCCAGCAGCTTGGGGGGGAAGGAGCCCCAGCATTTT
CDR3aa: CASSLGGKEPQHF

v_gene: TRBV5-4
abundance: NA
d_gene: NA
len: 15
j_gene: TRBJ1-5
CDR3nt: TGTGCCAGCAGCCTTTCACCGGGTAGCAATCAGCCCCAGCATTTT
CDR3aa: CASSLSPGSNQPQHF

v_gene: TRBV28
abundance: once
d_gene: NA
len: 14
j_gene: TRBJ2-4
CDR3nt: TGTGCCAGCGCCCGACAGGAAACCAAAAACATTCAGTACTTC
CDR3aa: CASARQETKNIQYF

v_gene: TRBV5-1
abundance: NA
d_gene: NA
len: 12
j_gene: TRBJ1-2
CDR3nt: TGCGCCAGCAGCCCGAGGGGGGGTGGCTACACCTTC
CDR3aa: CASSPRGGGYTF

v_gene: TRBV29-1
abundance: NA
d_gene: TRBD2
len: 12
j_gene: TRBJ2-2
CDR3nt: TGCAGCGTTAGCGGGGAGGCCGGGGAGCTGTTTTTT
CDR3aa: CSVSGEAGELFF

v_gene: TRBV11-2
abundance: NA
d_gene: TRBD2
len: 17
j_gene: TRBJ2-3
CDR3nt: TGTGCCAGCAGCTTAGATAACCAGCGGGGATTCACAGATACGCAGTATTTT
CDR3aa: CASSLDNQRGFTDTQYF

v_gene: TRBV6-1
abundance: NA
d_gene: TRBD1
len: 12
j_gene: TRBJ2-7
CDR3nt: TGTGCCAGTTTGGGACAGAATTACGAGCAGTACTTC
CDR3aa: CASLGQNYEQYF

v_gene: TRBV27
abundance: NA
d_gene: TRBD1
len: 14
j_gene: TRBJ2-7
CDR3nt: TGTGCCAGCAGTTTCGGGACAGGGGCCTACGAGCAGTACTTC
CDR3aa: CASSFGTGAYEQYF

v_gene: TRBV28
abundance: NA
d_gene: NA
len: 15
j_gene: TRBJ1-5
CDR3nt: TGTGCCAGCAGACTTGACAGGAGAGACAATCAGCCCCAGCATTTT
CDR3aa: CASRLDRRDNQPQHF

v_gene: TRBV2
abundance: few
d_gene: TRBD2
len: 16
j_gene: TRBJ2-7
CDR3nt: TGTGCCAGCAGTGCTAGACTAGCGGGAGGAACCTACGAGCAGTACTTC
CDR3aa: CASSARLAGGTYEQYF

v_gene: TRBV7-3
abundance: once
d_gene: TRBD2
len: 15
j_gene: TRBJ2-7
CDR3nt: TGTGCCAGCAGCTTAAGGGCTAGCGGATCCTACGAGCAGTACTTC
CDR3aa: CASSLRASGSYEQYF

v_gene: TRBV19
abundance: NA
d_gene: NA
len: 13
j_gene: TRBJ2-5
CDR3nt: TGTGCCAGTAGTGCTACAGGGAAAGAGACCCAGTACTTC
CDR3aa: CASSATGKETQYF

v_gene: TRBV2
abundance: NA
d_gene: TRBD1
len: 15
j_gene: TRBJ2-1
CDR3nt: TGTGCCAGCCTCAAGGGCGGGACAGGGGGCAATGAGCAGTTCTTC
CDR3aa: CASLKGGTGGNEQFF

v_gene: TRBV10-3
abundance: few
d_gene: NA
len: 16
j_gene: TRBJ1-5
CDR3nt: TGTGCCATCAGTGAGTCAGTAATGAGTAGCAATCAGCCCCAGCATTTT
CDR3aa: CAISESVMSSNQPQHF

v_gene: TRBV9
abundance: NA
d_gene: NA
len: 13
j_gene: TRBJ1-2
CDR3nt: TGTGCCAGCAGCGTATCGGGTCCCTATGGCTACACCTTC
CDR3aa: CASSVSGPYGYTF

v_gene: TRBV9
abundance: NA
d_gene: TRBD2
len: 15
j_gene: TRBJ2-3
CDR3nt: TGTGCCAGCAGCGCCCGAGCGGGAAGCACAGATACGCAGTATTTT
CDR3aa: CASSARAGSTDTQYF

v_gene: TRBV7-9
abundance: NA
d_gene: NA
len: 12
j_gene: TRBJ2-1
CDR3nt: TGTGCCAGCACCTCTATTTCCAATGAGCAGTTCTTC
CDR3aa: CASTSISNEQFF

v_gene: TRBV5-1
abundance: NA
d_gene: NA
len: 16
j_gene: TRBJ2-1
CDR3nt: TGCGCCAGCAGCCCCGGCGGGACTGAGGTTCTCAATGAGCAGTTCTTC
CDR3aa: CASSPGGTEVLNEQFF

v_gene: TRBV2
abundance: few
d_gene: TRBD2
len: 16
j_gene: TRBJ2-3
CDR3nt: TGTGCCAGCAGTGAACAAGCGGGGGGACTCACAGATACGCAGTATTTT
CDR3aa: CASSEQAGGLTDTQYF

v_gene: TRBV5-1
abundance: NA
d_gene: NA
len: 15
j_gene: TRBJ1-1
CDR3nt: TGCGCCAGCAGCTTGGGTGGGGGCTTGAACACTGAAGCTTTCTTT
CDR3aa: CASSLGGGLNTEAFF

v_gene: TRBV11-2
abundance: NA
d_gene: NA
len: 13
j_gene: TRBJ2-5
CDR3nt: TGTGCCAGCAGCTTAGGGCCACAAGAGACCCAGTACTTC
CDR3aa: CASSLGPQETQYF

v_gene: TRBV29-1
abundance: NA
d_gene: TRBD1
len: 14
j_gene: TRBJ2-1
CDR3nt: TGCAGCGTTGAACCAGGGGGCGGTTACAATGAGCAGTTCTTC
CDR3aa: CSVEPGGGYNEQFF

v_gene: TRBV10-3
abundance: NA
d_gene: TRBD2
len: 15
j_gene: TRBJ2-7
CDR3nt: TGTGCCATCAGAGAATCCGGGACTAGCGGCTACGAGCAGTACTTC
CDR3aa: CAIRESGTSGYEQYF

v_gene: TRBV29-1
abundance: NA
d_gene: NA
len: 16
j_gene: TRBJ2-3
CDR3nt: TGCAGCGTCGCGAGAGGGGGCTCGGGAGCTAGGGATACGCAGTATTTT
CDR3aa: CSVARGGSGARDTQYF

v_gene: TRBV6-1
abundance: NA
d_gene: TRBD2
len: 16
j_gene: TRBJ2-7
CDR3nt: TGTGCCAGCAGTGAAGGAAATCCGGGACTAGCCTACGAGCAGTACTTC
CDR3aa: CASSEGNPGLAYEQYF

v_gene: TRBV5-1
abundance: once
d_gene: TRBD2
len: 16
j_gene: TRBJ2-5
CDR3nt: TGCGCCAGCAGCTTTACACTAGCGGGAGGGGGAGAGACCCAGTACTTC
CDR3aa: CASSFTLAGGGETQYF

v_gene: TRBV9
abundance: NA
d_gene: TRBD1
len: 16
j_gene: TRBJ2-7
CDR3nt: TGTGCCAGCAGCCCACTTGACGGGACAGGACCCTACGAGCAGTACTTC
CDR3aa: CASSPLDGTGPYEQYF

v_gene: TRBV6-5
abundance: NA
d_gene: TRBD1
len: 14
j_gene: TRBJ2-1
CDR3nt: TGTGCCAGCAAAGGGACAGCATCAGGCGGTGAGCAGTTCTTC
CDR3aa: CASKGTASGGEQFF

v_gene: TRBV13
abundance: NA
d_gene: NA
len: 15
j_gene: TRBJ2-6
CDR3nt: TGTGCCAGCAGCTTAGGCAGGTTCGGGGCCAACGTCCTGACTTTC
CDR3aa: CASSLGRFGANVLTF

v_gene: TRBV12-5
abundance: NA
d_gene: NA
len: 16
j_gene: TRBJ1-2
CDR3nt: TGTGCTAGTGGTCCCTGGGAGGCCGTCCAAATCTATGGCTACACCTTC
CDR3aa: CASGPWEAVQIYGYTF

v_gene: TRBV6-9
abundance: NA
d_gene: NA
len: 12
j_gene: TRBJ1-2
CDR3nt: TGTGCCAGTCACACGCTGTGGGGGCGCTACACCTTC
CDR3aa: CASHTLWGRYTF

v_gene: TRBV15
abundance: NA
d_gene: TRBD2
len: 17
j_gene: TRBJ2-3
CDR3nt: TGTGCCACCAGCAGAGGTGGGACTAGCGGGGGGGCGGGTACGCAGTATTTT
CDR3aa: CATSRGGTSGGAGTQYF

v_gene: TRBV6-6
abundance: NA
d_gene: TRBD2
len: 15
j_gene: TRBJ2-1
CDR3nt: TGTGCCAGCAGGCCTGGACTAGCGGTTTACAATGAGCAGTTCTTC
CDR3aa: CASRPGLAVYNEQFF

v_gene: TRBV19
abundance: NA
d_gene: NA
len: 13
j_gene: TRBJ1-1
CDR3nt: TGTGCCAGTAGTAGTGCAGTGAACACTGAAGCTTTCTTT
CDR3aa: CASSSAVNTEAFF

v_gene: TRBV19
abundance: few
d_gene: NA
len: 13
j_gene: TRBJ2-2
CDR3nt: TGTGCCAGTAGTGGGCCGAACACCGGGGAGCTGTTTTTT
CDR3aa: CASSGPNTGELFF

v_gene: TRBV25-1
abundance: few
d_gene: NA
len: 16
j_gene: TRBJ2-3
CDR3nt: TGTGCCAGCAGTGAGCCTGGCGGGCCTAGCACAGATACGCAGTATTTT
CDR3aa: CASSEPGGPSTDTQYF

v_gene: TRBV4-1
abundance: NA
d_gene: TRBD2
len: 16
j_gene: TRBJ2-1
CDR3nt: TGCGCCAGCAGCCAGGGACTAGCGGGGGCCCGAGGGAAGCAGTTCTTC
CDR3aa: CASSQGLAGARGKQFF

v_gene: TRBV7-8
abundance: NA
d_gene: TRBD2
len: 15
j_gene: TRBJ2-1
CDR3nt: TGTGCCAGCAGCACACTAGCGGGGGAGATGGATGAGCAGTTCTTC
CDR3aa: CASSTLAGEMDEQFF

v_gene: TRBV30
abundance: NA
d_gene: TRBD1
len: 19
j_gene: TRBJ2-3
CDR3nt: TGTGCCTGGAGTGTCCCATGGGGACAGAGAGAGACTAGCACAGATACGCAGTATTTT
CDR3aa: CAWSVPWGQRETSTDTQYF

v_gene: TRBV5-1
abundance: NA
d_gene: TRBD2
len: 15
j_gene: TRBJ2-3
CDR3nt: TGCGCCAGCAGCGGTAGCGGGGGGGAAACAGATACGCAGTATTTT
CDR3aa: CASSGSGGETDTQYF